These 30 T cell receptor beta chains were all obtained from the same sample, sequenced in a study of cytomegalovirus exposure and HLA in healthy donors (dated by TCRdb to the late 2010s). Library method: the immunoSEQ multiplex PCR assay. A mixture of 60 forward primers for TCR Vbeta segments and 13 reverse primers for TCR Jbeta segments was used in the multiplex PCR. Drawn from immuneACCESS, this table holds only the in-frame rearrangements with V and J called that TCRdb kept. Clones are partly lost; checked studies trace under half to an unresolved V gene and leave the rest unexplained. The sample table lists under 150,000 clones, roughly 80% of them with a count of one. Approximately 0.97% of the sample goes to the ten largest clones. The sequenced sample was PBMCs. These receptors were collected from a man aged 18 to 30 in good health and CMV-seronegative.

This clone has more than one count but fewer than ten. The CDR3 nucleotides read TGTGCCAGCAGCACCCAGGGACTAGCATTCACCGGGGAGCTGTTTTTT. Residues: CASSTQGLAFTGELFF. This chain links TRBV6-6 with TRBJ2-2; 9 bases align to TRBD2. CDR1 is MNHNY and CDR2 is SVGAGI in the germline V gene (reference sequence). CDR3 length: 16 amino acids. Trimming took 6 bases from V and 4 from J; bases not matched to a gene: 9.

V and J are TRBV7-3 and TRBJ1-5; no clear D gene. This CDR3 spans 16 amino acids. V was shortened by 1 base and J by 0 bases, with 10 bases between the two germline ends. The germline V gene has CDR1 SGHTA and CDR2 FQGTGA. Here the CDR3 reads CASSLISSLSNQPQHF. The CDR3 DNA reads TGTGCCAGCAGCTTAATTTCCAGTCTTAGCAATCAGCCCCAGCATTTT. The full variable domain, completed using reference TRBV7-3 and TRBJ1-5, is GAGVSQTPSNKVTEKGKYVELRCDPISGHTALYWYRQSLGQGPEFLIYFQGTGAADDSGLPNDRFFAVRPEGSVSTLKIQRTERGDSAVYLCASSLISSLSNQPQHFGDGTRLSIL.

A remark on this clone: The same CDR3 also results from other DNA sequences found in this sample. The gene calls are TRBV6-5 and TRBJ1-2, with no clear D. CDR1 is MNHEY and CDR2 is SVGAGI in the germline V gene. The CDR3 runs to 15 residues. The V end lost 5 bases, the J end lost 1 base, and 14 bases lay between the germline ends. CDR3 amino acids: CASSHQRNFNYGYTF. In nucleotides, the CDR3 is TGTGCCAGCAGTCATCAGAGGAATTTTAACTATGGCTACACCTTC.

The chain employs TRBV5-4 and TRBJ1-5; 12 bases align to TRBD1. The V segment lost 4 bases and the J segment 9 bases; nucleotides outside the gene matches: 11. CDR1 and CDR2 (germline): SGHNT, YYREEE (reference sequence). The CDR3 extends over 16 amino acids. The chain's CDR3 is CASSVDGGTGGRPQHF. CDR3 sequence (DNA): TGTGCCAGCAGCGTTGATGGGGGGACAGGGGGCCGGCCCCAGCATTTT. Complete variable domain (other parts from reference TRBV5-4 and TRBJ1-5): ETGVTQSPTHLIKTRGQQVTLRCSSQSGHNTVSWYQQALGQGPQFIFQYYREEENGRGNFPPRFSGLQFPNYSSELNVNALELDDSALYLCASSVDGGTGGRPQHFGDGTRLSIL.

CDR3 region: CASSSDPLEGSYEQYF. The CDR3, as DNA: TGTGCCAGCAGCTCGGATCCCCTTGAGGGCTCCTACGAGCAGTACTTC. The chain recombines TRBV7-9 with TRBJ2-7; D may be TRBD2 (5 bases). CDR1 is SEHNR, CDR2 FQNEAQ, per germline (reference sequence). V was shortened by 4 bases and J by 0 bases, with 16 bases between the two germline ends. This CDR3 contains 16 residues.

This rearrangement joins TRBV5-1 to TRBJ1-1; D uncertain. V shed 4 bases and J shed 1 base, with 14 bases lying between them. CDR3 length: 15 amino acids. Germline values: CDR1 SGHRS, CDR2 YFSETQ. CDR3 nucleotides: TGCGCCAGCAGCCGCGATGGTGTAAGGAACACTGAAGCTTTCTTT. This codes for CASSRDGVRNTEAFF.

The CDR3: CASSRDRVGETQYF. CDR3 DNA: TGTGCCAGCAGCCGTGACAGGGTTGGGGAGACCCAGTACTTC. The J gene is TRBJ2-5, the V gene TRBV2; the match to TRBD1 covers 7 bases. V shed 6 bases and J 5 bases; nucleotides not matched to a gene: 9. This CDR3 region has 14 residues. CDR1 is SNHLY, CDR2 FYNNEI, per germline.

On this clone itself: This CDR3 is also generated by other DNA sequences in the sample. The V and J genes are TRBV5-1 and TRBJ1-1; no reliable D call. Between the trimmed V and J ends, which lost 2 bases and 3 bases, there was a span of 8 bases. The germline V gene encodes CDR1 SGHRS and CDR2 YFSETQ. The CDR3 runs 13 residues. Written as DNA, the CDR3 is TGCGCCAGCAGCTTCGACGGGGACACTGAAGCTTTCTTT. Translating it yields CASSFDGDTEAFF. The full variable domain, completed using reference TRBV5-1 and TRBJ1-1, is KAGVTQTPRYLIKTRGQQVTLSCSPISGHRSVSWYQQTPGQGLQFLFEYFSETQRNKGNFPGRFSGRQFSNSRSEMNVSTLELGDSALYLCASSFDGDTEAFFGQGTRLTVV.

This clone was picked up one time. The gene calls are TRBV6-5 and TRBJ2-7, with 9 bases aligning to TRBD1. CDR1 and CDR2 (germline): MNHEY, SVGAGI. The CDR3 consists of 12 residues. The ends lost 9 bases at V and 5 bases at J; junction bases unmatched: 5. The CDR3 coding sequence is TGTGCCAGTCGGACAGGGGCACACGAGCAGTACTTC. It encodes CASRTGAHEQYF.

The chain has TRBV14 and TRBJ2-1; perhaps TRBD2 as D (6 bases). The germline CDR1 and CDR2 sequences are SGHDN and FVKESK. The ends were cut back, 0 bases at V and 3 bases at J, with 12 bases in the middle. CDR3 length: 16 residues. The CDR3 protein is CASSQDSGVGYNEQFF. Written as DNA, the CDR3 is TGTGCCAGCAGCCAAGATTCGGGGGTGGGCTACAATGAGCAGTTCTTC. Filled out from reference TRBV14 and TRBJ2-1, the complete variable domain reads EAGVTQFPSHSVIEKGQTVTLRCDPISGHDNLYWYRRVMGKEIKFLLHFVKESKQDESGMPNNRFLAERTGGTYSTLKVQPAELEDSGVYFCASSQDSGVGYNEQFFGPGTRLTVL.

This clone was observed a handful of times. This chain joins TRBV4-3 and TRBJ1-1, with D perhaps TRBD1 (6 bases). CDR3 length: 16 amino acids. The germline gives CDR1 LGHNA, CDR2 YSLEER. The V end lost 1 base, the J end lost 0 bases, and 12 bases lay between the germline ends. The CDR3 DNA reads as TGCGCCAGCAGCCAAGTCCACGACAGGATGAACACTGAAGCTTTCTTT. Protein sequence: CASSQVHDRMNTEAFF.

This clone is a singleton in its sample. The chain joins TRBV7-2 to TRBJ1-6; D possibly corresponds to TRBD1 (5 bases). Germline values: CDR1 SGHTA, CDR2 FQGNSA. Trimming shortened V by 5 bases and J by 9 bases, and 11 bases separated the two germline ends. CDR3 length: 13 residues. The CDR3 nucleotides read TGTGCCAGCAGCCCCAGGGTTAGTTCACCCCTCCACTTT. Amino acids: CASSPRVSSPLHF.

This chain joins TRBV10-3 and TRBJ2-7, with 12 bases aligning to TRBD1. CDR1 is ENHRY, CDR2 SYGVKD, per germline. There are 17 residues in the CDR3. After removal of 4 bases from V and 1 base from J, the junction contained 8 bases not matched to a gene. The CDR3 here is CAISASGTGGRSYEQYF. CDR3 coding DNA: TGTGCCATCAGTGCGTCCGGGACAGGGGGCAGGTCCTACGAGCAGTACTTC.

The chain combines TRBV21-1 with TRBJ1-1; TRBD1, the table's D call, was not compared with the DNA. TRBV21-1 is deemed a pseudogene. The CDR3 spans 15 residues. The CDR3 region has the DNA TGTGCCAGCAGCAGGAAGGGACAGTTGAACACTGAAGCTTTCTTT. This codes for CASSRKGQLNTEAFF.

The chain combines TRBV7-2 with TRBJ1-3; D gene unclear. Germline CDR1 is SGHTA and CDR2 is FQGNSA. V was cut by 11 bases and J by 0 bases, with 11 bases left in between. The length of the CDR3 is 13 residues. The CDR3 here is CAGGPHSGNTIYF. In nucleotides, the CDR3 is TGTGCCGGCGGGCCGCACTCTGGAAACACCATATATTTT.

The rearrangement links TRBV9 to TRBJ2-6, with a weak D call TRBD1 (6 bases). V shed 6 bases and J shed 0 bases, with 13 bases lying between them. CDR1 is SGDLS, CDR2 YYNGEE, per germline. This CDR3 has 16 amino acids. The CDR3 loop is CASNPGHNSGANVLTF. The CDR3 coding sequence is TGTGCCAGCAACCCGGGACATAACTCTGGGGCCAACGTCCTGACTTTC.

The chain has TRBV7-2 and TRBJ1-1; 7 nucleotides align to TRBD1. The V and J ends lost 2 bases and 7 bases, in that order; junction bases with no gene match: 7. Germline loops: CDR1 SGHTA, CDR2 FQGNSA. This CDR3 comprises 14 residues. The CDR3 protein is CASSLQGGGDEAFF. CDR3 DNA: TGTGCCAGCAGCTTACAAGGGGGCGGCGATGAAGCTTTCTTT. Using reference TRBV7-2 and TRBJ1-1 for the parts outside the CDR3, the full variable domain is GAGVSQSPSNKVTEKGKDVELRCDPISGHTALYWYRQSLGQGLEFLIYFQGNSAPDKSGLPSDRFSAERTGGSVSTLTIQRTQQEDSAVYLCASSLQGGGDEAFFGQGTRLTVV.

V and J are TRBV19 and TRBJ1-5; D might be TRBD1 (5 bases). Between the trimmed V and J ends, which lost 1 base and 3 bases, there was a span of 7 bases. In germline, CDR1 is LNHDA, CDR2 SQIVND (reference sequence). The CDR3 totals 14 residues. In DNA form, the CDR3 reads TGTGCCAGTAGTATAGTGACAGCCAATCAGCCCCAGCATTTT. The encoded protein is CASSIVTANQPQHF.

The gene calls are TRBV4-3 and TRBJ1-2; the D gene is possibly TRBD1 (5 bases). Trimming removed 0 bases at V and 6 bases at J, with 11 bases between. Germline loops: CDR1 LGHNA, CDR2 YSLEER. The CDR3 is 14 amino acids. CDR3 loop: CASSQDRGGDGYTF. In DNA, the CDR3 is TGCGCCAGCAGCCAAGATCGCGGGGGAGATGGCTACACCTTC.

CDR3 in amino acids: CASTSTGAAYYGYTF. CDR3 bases: TGTGCCAGCACCTCGACAGGGGCAGCGTACTATGGCTACACCTTC. The chain is built from TRBV27 and TRBJ1-2, with 8 positions matching TRBD1. CDR1 is MNHEY, CDR2 SMNVEV, per germline (reference sequence). The CDR3 has 15 amino acids. V lost 7 bases and J lost 3; bases outside the gene matches: 10.

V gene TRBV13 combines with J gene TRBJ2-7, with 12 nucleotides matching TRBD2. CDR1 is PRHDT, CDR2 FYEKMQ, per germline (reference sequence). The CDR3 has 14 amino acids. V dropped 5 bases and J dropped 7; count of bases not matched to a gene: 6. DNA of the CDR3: TGTGCCAGCAGCCTCGGACTAGCGGGGAGAGAGCAGTACTTC. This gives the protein CASSLGLAGREQYF.

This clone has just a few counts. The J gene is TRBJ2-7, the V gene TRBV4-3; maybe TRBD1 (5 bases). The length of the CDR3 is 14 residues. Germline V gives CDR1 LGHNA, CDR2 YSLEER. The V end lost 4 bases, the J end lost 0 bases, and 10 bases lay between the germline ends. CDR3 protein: CASSRDSLSYEQYF. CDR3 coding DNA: TGCGCCAGCAGCCGCGACAGCCTCTCCTACGAGCAGTACTTC.

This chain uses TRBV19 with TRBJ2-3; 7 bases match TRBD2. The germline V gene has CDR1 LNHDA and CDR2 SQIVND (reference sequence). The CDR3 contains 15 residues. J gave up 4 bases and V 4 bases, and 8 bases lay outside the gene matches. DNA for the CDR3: TGTGCCAGTAGTACAACAGCGGGATCGGCAGATACGCAGTATTTT. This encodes CASSTTAGSADTQYF.

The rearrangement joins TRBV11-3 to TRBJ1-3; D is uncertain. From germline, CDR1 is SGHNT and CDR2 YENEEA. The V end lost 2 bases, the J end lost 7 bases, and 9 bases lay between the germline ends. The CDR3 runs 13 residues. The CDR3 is CASSLNYENTIYF. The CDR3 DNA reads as TGTGCCAGCAGCTTAAATTACGAGAACACCATATATTTT.

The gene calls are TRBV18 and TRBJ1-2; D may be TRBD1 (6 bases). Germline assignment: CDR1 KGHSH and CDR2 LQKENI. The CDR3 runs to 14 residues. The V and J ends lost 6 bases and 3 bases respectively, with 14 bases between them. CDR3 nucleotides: TGTGCCAGCTCCGTGACAGGTCAGGACTATGGCTACACCTTC. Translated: CASSVTGQDYGYTF.

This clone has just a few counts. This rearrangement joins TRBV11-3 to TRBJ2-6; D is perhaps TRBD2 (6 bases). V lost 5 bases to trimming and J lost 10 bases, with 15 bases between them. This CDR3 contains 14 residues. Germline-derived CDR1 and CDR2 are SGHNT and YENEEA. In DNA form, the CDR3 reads TGTGCCAGCAGCCAGTCTGGGGGGACTAACGTCCTGACTTTC. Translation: CASSQSGGTNVLTF.

CDR3 in amino acids: CASSAGQGNTEAFF. Here the CDR3 DNA reads TGTGCCAGCAGTGCGGGACAGGGTAACACTGAAGCTTTCTTT. This rearrangement joins TRBV6-4 to TRBJ1-1, with 9 bases that match TRBD1. The CDR3 has 14 residues. The junction had 2 bases not matched to a gene; V was cut back by 4 bases and J by 2 bases. The germline V gene has CDR1 MRHNA and CDR2 SNTAGT.

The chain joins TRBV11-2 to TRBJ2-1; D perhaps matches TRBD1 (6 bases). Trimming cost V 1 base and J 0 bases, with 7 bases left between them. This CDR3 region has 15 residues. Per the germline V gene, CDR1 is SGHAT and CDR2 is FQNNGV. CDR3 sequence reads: CASSLAGASYNEQFF. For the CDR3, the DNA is TGTGCCAGCAGCTTAGCAGGGGCCTCCTACAATGAGCAGTTCTTC. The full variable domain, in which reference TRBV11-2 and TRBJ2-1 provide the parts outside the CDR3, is EAGVAQSPRYKIIEKRQSVAFWCNPISGHATLYWYQQILGQGPKLLIQFQNNGVVDDSQLPKDRFSAERLKGVDSTLKIQPAKLEDSAVYLCASSLAGASYNEQFFGPGTRLTVL.

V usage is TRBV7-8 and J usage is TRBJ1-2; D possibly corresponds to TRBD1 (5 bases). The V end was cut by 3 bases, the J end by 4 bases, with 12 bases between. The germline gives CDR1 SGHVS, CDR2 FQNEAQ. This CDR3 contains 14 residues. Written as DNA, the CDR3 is TGTGCCAGCAGCTTGGAGGGGAACATCTATGGCTACACCTTC. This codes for CASSLEGNIYGYTF.

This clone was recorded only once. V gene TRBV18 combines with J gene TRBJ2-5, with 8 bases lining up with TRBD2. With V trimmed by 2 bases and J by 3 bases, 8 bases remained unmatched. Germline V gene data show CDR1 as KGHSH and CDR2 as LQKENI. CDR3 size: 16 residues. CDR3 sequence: CASSPLGLAGEETQYF. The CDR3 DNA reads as TGTGCCAGCTCACCATTAGGGCTAGCGGGTGAAGAGACCCAGTACTTC.